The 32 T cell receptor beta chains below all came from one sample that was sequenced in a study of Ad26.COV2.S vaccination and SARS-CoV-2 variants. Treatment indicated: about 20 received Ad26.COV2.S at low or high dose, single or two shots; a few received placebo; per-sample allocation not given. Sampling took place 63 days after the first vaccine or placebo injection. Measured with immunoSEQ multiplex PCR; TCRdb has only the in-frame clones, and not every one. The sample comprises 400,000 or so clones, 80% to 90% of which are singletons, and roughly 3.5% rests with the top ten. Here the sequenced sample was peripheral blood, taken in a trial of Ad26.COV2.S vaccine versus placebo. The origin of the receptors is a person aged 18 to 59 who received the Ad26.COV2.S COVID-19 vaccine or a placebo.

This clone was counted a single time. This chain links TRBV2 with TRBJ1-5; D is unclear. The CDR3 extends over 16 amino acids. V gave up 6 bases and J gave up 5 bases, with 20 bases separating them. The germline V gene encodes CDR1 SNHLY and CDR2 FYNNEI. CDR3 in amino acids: CASRDLTGNPDQPQHF. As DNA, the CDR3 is TGTGCCAGCAGGGACCTAACCGGGAACCCCGATCAGCCCCAGCATTTT.

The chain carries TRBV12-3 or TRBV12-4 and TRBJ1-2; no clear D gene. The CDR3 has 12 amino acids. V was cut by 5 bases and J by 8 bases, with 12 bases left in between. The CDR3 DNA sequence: TGTGCCAGCAGTGGGCCAACGGGGGGCTACACCTTC. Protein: CASSGPTGGYTF.

In DNA, the CDR3 is TGCGCCAGCAGCTGGGTGGGACTAGCGACAGATACGCAGTATTTT. Translated, it gives CASSWVGLATDTQYF. The chain combines TRBV5-1 with TRBJ2-3, with 10 bases fitting TRBD2. This CDR3 is 15 amino acids long. Looked up from germline, CDR1 is SGHRS and CDR2 is YFSETQ. Trimming removed 3 bases from V and 3 bases from J; junction bases left unmatched: 4. The full variable domain, in which reference TRBV5-1 and TRBJ2-3 provide the parts outside the CDR3, is KAGVTQTPRYLIKTRGQQVTLSCSPISGHRSVSWYQQTPGQGLQFLFEYFSETQRNKGNFPGRFSGRQFSNSRSEMNVSTLELGDSALYLCASSWVGLATDTQYFGPGTRLTVL.

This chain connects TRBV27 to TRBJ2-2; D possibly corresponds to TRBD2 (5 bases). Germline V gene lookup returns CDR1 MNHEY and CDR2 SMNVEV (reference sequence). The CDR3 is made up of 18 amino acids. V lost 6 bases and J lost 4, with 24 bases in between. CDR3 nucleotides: TGTGCCAGCAGCAGAAACTCCGGGAACCCGTCGGGCACCGGGGAGCTGTTTTTT. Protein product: CASSRNSGNPSGTGELFF.

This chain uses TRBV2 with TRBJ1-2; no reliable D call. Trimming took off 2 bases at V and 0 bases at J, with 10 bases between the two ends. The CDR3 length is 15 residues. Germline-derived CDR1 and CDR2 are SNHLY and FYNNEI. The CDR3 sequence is CASSERQRTNYGYTF. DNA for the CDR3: TGTGCCAGCAGTGAACGGCAGAGAACTAACTATGGCTACACCTTC.

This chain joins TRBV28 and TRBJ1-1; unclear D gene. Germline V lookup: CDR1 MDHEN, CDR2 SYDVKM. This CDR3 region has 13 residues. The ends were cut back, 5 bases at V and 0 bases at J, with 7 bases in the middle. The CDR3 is CASSQPVNTEAFF. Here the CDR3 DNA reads TGTGCCAGCAGTCAACCAGTGAACACTGAAGCTTTCTTT.

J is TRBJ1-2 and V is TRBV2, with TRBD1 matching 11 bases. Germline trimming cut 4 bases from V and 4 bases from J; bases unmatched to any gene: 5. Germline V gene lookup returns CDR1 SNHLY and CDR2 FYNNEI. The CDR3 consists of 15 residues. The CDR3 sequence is CASSGWTGGTYGYTF. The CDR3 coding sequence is TGTGCCAGCAGTGGCTGGACAGGGGGCACCTATGGCTACACCTTC. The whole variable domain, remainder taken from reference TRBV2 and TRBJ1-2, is EPEVTQTPSHQVTQMGQEVILRCVPISNHLYFYWYRQILGQKVEFLVSFYNNEISEKSEIFDDQFSVERPDGSNFTLKIRSTKLEDSAMYFCASSGWTGGTYGYTFGSGTRLTVV.

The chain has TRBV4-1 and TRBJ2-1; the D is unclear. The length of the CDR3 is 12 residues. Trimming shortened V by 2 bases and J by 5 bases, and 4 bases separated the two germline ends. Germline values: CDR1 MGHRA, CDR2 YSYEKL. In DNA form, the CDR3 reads TGCGCCAGCAGCCAACGGGACAATGAGCAGTTCTTC. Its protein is CASSQRDNEQFF.

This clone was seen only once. DNA for the CDR3: TGTGCCAGCTCACCACAGGGGGCCGGGGAGCTGTTTTTT. The encoded protein is CASSPQGAGELFF. This sequence joins TRBV18 and TRBJ2-2, with a possible D match to TRBD1 (6 bases). Per germline, CDR1 KGHSH and CDR2 LQKENI. CDR3 length equals 13 residues. The V end was cut by 1 base, the J end by 6 bases, with 6 bases between.

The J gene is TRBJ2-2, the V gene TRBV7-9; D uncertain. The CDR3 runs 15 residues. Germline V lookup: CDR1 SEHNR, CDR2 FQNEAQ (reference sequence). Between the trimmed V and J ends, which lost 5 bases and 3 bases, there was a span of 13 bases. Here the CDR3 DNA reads TGTGCCAGCAGCCATCCCCCAACTGACACCGGGGAGCTGTTTTTT. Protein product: CASSHPPTDTGELFF.

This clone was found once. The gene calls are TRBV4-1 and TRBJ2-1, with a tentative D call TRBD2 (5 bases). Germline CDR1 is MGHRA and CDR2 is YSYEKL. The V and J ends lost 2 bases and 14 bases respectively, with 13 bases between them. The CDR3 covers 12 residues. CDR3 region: CASSQLTSLKFF. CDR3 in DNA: TGCGCCAGCAGCCAATTAACTAGTCTTAAGTTCTTC.

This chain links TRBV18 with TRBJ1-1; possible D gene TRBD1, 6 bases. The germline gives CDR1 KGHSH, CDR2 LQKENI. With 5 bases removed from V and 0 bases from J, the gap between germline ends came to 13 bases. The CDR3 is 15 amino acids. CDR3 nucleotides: TGTGCCAGCTCAGGCAGAAGGGGGATGAACACTGAAGCTTTCTTT. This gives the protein CASSGRRGMNTEAFF.

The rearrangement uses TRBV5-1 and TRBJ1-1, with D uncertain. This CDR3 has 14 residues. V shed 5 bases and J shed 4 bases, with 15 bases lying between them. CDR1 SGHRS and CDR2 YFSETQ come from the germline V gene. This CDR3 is CASSYSSQATEAFF. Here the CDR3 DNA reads TGCGCCAGCAGTTACAGTTCCCAGGCCACTGAAGCTTTCTTT.

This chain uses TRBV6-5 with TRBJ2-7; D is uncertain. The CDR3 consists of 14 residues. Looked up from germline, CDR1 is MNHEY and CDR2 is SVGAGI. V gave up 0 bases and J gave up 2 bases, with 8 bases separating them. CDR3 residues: CASSYSGPTYEQYF. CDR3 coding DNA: TGTGCCAGCAGTTACTCAGGGCCTACCTACGAGCAGTACTTC.

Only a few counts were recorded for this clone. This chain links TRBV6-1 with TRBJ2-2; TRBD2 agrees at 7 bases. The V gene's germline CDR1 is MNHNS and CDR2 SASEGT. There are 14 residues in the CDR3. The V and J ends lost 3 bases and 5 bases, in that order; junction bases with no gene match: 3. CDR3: CASSDGRETGELFF. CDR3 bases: TGTGCCAGCAGTGATGGGAGGGAGACCGGGGAGCTGTTTTTT.

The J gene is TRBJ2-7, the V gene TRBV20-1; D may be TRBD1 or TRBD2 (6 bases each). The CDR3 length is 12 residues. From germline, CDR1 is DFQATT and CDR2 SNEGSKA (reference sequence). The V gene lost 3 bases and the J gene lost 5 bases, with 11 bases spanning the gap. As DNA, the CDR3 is TGCAGTGCTAGTTGGGGGGCTGACGAGCAGTACTTC. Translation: CSASWGADEQYF.

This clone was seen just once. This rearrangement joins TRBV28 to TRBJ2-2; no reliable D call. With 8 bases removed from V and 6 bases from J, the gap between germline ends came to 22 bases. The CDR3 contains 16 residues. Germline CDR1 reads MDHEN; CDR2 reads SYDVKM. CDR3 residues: CASYYPDGPDPGELFF. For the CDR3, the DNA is TGTGCCAGCTATTACCCGGACGGACCGGATCCCGGGGAGCTGTTTTTT.

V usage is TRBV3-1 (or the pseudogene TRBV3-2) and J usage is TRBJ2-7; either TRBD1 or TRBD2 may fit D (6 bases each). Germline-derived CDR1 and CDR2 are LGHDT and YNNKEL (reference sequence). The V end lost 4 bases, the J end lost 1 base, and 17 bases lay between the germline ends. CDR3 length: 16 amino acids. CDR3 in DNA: TGTGCCAGCAGCCCTTCGGGGGACACTTCTTCCTACGAGCAGTACTTC. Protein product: CASSPSGDTSSYEQYF.

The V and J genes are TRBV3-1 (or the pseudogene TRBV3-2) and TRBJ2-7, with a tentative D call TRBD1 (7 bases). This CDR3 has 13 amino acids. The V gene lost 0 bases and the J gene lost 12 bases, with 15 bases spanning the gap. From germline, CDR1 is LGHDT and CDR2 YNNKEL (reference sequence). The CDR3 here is CASSQDGQGDLYF. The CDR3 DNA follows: TGTGCCAGCAGCCAAGATGGGCAGGGGGACTTGTACTTC.

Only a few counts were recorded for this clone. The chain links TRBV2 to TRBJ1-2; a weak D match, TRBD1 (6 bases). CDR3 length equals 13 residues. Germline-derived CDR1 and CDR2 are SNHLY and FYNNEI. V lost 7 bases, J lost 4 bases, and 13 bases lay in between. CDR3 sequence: CASIKGQFYGYTF. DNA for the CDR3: TGTGCCAGCATTAAAGGACAGTTCTATGGCTACACCTTC.

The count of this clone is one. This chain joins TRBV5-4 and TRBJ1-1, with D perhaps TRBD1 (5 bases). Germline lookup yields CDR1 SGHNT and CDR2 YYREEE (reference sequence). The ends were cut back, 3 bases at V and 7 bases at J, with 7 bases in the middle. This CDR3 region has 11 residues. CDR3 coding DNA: TGTGCCAGCAGCTATGACAGTGAAGCTTTCTTT. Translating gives CASSYDSEAFF.

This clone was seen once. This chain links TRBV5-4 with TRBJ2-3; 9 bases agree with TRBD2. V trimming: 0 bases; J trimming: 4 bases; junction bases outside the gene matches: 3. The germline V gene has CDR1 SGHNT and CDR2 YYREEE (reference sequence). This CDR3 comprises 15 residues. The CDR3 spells CASSLGGGAPDTQYF. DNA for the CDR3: TGTGCCAGCAGCTTGGGCGGGGGGGCCCCAGATACGCAGTATTTT.

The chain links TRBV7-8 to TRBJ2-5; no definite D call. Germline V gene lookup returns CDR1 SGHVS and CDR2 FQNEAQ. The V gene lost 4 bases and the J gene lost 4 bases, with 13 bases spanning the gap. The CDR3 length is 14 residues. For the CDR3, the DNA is TGTGCCAGCAGCTCCGAGTCTCCGGCAGAGACCCAGTACTTC. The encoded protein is CASSSESPAETQYF.

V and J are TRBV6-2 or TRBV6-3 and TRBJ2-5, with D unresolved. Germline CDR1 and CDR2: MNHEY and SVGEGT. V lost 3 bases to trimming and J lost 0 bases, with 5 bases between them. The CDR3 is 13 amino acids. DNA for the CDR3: TGTGCCAGCAGTTATGCGGACCAAGAGACCCAGTACTTC. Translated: CASSYADQETQYF.

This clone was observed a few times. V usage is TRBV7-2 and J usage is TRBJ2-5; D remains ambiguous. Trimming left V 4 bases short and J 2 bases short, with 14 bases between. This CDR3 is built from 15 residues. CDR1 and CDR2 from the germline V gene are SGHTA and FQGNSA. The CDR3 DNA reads TGTGCCAGCAGCTCCTTTATGGTCGTACAAGAGACCCAGTACTTC. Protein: CASSSFMVVQETQYF.

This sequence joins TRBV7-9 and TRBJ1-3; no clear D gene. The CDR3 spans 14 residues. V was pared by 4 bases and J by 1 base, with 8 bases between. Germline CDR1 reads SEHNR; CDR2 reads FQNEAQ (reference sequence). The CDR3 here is CASSSDGSGNTIYF. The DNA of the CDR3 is TGTGCCAGCAGCTCCGACGGATCTGGAAACACCATATATTTT.

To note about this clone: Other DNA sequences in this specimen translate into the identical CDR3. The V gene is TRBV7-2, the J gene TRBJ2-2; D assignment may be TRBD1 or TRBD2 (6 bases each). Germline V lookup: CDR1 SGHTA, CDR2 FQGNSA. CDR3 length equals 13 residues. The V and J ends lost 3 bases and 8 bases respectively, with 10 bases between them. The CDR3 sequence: CASSFRGAGELFF. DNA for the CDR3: TGTGCCAGCAGCTTTAGGGGGGCTGGGGAGCTGTTTTTT.

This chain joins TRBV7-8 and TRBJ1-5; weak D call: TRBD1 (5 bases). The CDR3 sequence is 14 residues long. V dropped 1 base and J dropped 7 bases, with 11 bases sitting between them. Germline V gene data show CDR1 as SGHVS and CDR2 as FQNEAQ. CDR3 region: CASSLVRGWQPQHF. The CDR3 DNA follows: TGTGCCAGCAGCTTAGTCCGGGGCTGGCAGCCCCAGCATTTT. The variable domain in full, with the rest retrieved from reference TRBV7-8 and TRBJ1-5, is GAGVSQSPRYKVAKRGQDVALRCDPISGHVSLFWYQQALGQGPEFLTYFQNEAQLDKSGLPSDRFFAERPEGSVSTLKIQRTQQEDSAVYLCASSLVRGWQPQHFGDGTRLSIL.

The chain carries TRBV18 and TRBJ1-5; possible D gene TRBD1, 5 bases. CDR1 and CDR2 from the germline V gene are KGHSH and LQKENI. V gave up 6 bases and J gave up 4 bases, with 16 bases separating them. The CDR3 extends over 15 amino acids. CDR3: CASSSSGAGNQPQHF. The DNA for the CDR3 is TGTGCCAGCTCTTCCTCCGGGGCCGGGAATCAGCCCCAGCATTTT.

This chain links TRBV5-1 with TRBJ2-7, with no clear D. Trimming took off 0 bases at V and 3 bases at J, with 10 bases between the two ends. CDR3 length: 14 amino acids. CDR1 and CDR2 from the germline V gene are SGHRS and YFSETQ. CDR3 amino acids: CASSLASTNYEQYF. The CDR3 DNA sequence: TGCGCCAGCAGCTTGGCTTCTACAAACTACGAGCAGTACTTC.

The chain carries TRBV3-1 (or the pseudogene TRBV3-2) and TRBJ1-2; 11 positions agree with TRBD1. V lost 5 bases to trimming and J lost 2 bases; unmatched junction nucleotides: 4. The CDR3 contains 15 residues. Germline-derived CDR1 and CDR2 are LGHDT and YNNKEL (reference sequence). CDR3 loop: CASSKDRGRNYGYTF. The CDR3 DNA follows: TGTGCCAGCAGCAAGGACAGGGGGCGGAACTATGGCTACACCTTC.

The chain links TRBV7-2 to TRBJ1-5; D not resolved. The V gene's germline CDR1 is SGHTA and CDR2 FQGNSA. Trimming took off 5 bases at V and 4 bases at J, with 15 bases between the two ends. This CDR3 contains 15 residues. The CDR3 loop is CASSHGRYRNQPQHF. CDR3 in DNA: TGTGCCAGCAGCCACGGCAGGTACCGAAATCAGCCCCAGCATTTT.